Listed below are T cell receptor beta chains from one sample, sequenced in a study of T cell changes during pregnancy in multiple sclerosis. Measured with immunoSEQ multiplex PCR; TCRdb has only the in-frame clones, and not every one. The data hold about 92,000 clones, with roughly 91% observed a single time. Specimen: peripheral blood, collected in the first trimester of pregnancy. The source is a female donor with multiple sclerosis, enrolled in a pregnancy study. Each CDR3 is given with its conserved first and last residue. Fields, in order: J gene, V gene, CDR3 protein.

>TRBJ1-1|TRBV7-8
CASSPRGADLKNTEAFF
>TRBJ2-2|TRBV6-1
CASKLGTGGRGELFF
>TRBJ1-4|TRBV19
CASSGPGGRREKLFF
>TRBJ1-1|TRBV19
CASCPGHRNTEAFF
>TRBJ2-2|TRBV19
CASSIGTGERAGELFF
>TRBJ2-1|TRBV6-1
CASSEAAGANNEQFF
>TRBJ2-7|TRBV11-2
CASTQYYEQYF
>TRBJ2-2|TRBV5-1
CASSNTGTGELFF
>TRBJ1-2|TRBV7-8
CASSSGQEGYTF
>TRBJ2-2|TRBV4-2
CASSQEAGNTGELFF
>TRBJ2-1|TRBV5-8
CASSSLLGGPTAYNEQFF
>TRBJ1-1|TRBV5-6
CASSLPGVNTEAFF
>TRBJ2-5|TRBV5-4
CASSLGQKETQYF
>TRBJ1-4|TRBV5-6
CASSLAAGAGSTNEKLFF
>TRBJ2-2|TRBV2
CARGFRGTGELFF
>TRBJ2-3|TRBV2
CASGLAGDTQYF
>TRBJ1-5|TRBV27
CASSQQGPATYSNQPQHF
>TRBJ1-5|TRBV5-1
CASSLEGVEVGQPQHF
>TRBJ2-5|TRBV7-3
CASSFGGPETQYF
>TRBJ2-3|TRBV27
CASSLSLALGTDTQYF
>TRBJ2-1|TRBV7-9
CASTTPGDEQFF
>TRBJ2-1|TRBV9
CASSRTDYNEQFF
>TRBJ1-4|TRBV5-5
CASSLSATNEKLFF
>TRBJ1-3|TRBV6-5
CASSTLGGSGNTIYF
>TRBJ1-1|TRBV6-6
CASSYGVLNTEAFF
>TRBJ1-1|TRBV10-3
CAISSSTEAFF
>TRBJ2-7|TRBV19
CATGGAAYEQYF
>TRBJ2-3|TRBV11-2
CASSPRGRGRTDTQYF
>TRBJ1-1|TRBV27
CASSTPSRTEAFF
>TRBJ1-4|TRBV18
CASSQTATNEKLFF
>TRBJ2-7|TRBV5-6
CASSPLARSSYEQYF
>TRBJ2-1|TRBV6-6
CASSTRGSSYNEQFF
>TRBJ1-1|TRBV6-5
CASSWNRLNTEAFF
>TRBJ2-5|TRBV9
CASSPTSGVKETQYF
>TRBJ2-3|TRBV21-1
CASSKALRQGDSTDTQYF
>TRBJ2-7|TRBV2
CASSEEGQHFYEQYF
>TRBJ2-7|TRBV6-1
CASSESRVWEQYF
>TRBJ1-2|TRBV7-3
CASSFEGQTNYGYTF
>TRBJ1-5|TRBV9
CASSATRGFQPQHF
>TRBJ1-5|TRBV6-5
CASSITDNQPQHF